One and the same sample provided the 5 T cell receptor beta chains below, sequenced in a study of T cell responses to AZD1222 COVID-19 vaccine. TCRdb's copy holds only in-frame clones and misses some; the assay was immunoSEQ multiplex PCR. Seen here are over 100,000 clones, 75% to 90% observed once, and the top ten hold just over 2.5%. Specimen: peripheral blood, collected 28 days after the second AZD1222 dose. These receptors were collected from an adult who received the AZD1222 COVID-19 vaccine.

The J gene is TRBJ1-2, the V gene TRBV27; D unclear. V was clipped by 6 bases and J by 0 bases, with 17 bases between them. From germline, CDR1 is MNHEY and CDR2 SMNVEV (reference sequence). CDR3 length: 16 residues. Here the CDR3 reads CASRVLGSHSNYGYTF. CDR3 nucleotides: TGTGCCAGCAGGGTTTTGGGCTCTCACTCTAACTATGGCTACACCTTC.

This rearrangement joins TRBV11-1 to TRBJ2-7, with 10 nucleotides matching TRBD1. The length of the CDR3 is 14 residues. Germline V lookup: CDR1 SGHAT, CDR2 FQDESV (reference sequence). V lost 3 bases, J lost 3 bases, and 2 bases stayed unmatched. CDR3 sequence: CASSLGQGLYEQYF. The CDR3 DNA follows: TGTGCCAGCAGCTTGGGACAGGGGCTCTACGAGCAGTACTTC.

This clone was seen only a few times. The CDR3 nucleotides are TGTGCCAGCAGTGACAACCGGGCGCTTGAAGCTTTCTTT. Its protein product is CASSDNRALEAFF. V usage is TRBV2 and J usage is TRBJ1-1, with D unresolved. V lost 3 bases to trimming and J lost 7 bases, with 12 bases between them. The CDR3 extends over 13 amino acids. CDR1 is SNHLY, CDR2 FYNNEI, per germline.

The chain has TRBV18 and TRBJ1-5; 7 bases match TRBD1. This CDR3 spans 13 amino acids. Germline CDR1 KGHSH, CDR2 LQKENI. V trimming: 5 bases; J trimming: 5 bases; junction bases outside the gene matches: 3. The CDR3 is CASSLGGDQPQHF. CDR3 nucleotides: TGTGCCAGCTCATTAGGGGGCGATCAGCCCCAGCATTTT.

V gene TRBV5-8 combines with J gene TRBJ2-2; D is perhaps TRBD1 (5 bases). In germline, CDR1 is SGHTS, CDR2 YDEGEE. V gave up 0 bases and J gave up 2 bases, with 11 bases separating them. The CDR3 runs 16 residues. CDR3 nucleotide sequence: TGTGCCAGCAGCTTGGCTTGGGGCAGCAACACCGGGGAGCTGTTTTTT. Translating it yields CASSLAWGSNTGELFF.